This T cell receptor (beta chain) was retrieved from a study of PD-L1 blockade in urothelial cancer. Study background: Patients began atezolizumab, 1,200 mg intravenously every 3 weeks, at some point between 2012 and 2014. Researchers found blood samples held a median of roughly 140,000 T cells. Patients' prior chemotherapy regimens numbered 0 to 3. The researchers analyzed blood 3 weeks (second dose) and 6 weeks after treatment start.

As for time point: pretreatment peripheral blood. Generated by immunoSEQ multiplex PCR, the TCRdb table keeps only in-frame clones and is missing some. The table includes more than 45,000 clones, roughly four fifths detected once. This clone has only a few counts. The CDR3 is made up of 14 amino acids. The V and J ends lost 3 bases and 6 bases, in that order; junction bases with no gene match: 3. Germline values: CDR1 SGHTA, CDR2 FQGNSA. This chain uses TRBV7-2 with TRBJ2-2; the match to TRBD1 covers 8 bases. The receptor comes from a man between 70 and 80 years old with urothelial cancer. The sequences come from PBMCs, collected around atezolizumab (anti-PD-L1) treatment. The CDR3 loop reads CASSFGQGPGELFF. The CDR3 DNA is TGTGCCAGCAGCTTCGGACAGGGTCCCGGGGAGCTGTTTTTT.